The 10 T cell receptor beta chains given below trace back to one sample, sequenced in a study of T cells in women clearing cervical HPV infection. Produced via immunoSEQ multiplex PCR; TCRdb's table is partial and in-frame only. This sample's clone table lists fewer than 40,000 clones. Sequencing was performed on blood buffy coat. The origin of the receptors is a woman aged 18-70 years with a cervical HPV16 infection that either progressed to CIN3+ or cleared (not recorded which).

CDR3 region: CASSFGSGANVLTF. The covered CDR3 bases are TGCGCCAGCAGCTTCGGCTCTGGGGCCAACGTC. The chain couples TRBV5-1 to TRBJ2-6; D is undetermined. The read falls 3 residues short of the CDR3 end, and the missing part is taken from the germline J gene. CDR3 length equals 14 residues. Trimming took off 2 bases at V and 0 bases at J, with 3 bases between the two ends. Germline V CDR1 and CDR2: SGHRS, YFSETQ. Combining the CDR3 with reference TRBV5-1 and TRBJ2-6 gives the whole variable domain KAGVTQTPRYLIKTRGQQVTLSCSPISGHRSVSWYQQTPGQGLQFLFEYFSETQRNKGNFPGRFSGRQFSNSRSEMNVSTLELGDSALYLCASSFGSGANVLTFGAGSRLTVL.

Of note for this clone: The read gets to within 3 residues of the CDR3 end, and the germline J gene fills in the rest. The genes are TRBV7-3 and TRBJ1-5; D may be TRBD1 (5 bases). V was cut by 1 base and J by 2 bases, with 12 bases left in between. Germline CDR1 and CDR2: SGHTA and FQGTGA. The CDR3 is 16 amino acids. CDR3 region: CASSLNDGGGNQPQHF. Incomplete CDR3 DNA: TGTGCCAGCAGCTTAAATGATGGGGGGGGCAATCAGCCC.

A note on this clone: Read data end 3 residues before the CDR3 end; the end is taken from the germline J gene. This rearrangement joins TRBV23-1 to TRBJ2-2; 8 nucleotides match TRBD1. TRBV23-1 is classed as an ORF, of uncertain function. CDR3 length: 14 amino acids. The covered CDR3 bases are TGCGCCAACTCGAAACAGGGGGTGGATGAAAAG. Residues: CANSKQGVDEK. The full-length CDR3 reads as CANSKQGVDEKLFF.

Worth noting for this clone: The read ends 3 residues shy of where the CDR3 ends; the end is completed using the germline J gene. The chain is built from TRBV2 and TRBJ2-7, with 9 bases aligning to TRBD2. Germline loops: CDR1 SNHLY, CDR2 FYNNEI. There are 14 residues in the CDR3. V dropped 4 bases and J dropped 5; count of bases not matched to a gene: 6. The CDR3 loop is CASSVAGGLNEQYF. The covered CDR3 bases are TGTGCCAGCAGTGTCGCGGGAGGGCTTAACGAG.

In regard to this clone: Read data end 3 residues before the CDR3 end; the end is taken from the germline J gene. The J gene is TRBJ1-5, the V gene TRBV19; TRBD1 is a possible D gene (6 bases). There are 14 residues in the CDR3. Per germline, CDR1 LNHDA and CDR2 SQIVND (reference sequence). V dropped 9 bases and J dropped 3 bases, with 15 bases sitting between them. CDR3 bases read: TGTGCCAGCAGGACAGTAGGGGCCAATCAGCCC. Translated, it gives CASRTVGANQP. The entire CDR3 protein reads CASRTVGANQPQHF.

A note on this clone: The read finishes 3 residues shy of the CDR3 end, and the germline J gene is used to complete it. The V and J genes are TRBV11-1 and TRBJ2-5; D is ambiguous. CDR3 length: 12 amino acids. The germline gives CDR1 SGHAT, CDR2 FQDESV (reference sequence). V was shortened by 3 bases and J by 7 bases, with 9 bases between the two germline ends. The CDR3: CASSLTSGTQYF. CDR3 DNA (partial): TGTGCCAGCAGCTTGACCTCAGGGACC.

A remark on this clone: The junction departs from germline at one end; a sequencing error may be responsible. The CDR3 bases that were read are TGTGCCTGGAGTGTAGGAGGGACTGGAAACACT. It translates to CAWSVGGTGNT. The full CDR3 reads CAWSVGGTGNTIYF. V and J are TRBV30 and TRBJ1-3; possible D gene TRBD1, 5 bases. The read ends 3 residues before the CDR3 terminus; that terminus is restored from the germline J gene. The CDR3 runs to 14 residues. Per the germline V gene, CDR1 is GTSNPN and CDR2 is SVGIG (reference sequence).

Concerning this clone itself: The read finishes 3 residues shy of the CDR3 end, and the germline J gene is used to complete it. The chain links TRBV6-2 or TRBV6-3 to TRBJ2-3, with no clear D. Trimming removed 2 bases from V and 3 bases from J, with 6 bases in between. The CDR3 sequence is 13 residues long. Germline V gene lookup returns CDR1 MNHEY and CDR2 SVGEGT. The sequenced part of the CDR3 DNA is TGTGCCAGCAGTTACCATAGAACAGATACG. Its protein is CASSYHRTDT. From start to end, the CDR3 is CASSYHRTDTQYF.

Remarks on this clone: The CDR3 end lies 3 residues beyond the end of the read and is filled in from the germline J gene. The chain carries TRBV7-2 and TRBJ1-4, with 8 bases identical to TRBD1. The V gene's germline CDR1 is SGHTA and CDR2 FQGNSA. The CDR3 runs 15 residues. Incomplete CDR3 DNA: TGTGCCAGCAGCACGGGACAGGTCTTTAGGTCACCA. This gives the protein CASSTGQVFRSP. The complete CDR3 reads CASSTGQVFRSPLFF.

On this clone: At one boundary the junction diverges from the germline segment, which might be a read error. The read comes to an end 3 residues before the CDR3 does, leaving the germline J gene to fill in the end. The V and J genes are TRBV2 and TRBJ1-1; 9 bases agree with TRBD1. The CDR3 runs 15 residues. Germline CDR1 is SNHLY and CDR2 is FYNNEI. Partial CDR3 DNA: TGTGCCAGCAGCGTAAAAGGGACAGGGAGTACTGCA. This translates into CASSVKGTGSTA. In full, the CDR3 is CASSVKGTGSTAAFF.